This T cell receptor beta chain was recorded in a study of technical replicates of blood from several donors (dated by TCRdb to the late 2010s). From the cysteine up to the phenylalanine, the CDR3 has a length of 14 residues. CDR3 DNA is the only sequence kept; it has 42 bases, read in frame from the first base. The germline V gene encodes CDR1 SEHNR and CDR2 FQNEAQ (reference sequence). Trimming leaves V shorter by 3 bases and J shorter by 1 base, with the junction holding 1 base beyond the gene matches. Preparation of the library involved the immunoSEQ multiplex PCR assay. The immuneACCESS repertoire file appears here via TCRdb, limited to in-frame rearrangements. These files lack a portion of the clones; in checked studies, under half of the deficit traces to unresolved V genes, and the cause of the others is not known. The sample contains 53,000 or so clones, more than 70% of them found a single time. In total, the top ten clones hold approximately 5.9% of the sample.

As concerns this clone: Its recognized antigen is unknown. No much larger clonotype is one base removed from it; base qualities were not supplied.

Sequencing was carried out using PBMCs. The receptor comes from a human donor in good health. Some clones in this sample may be carry-over from other donors' samples. The rearrangement joined TRBV7-9 to TRBJ1-1, and 8 junction bases match TRBD1. The DNA reads as follows: TGTGCCAGCAGCTTTCAGGGGGCGAACACTGAAGCTTTCTTT. It encodes CASSFQGANTEAFF.